This is a list of T cell receptor beta chains from one sample in a study of post-analysis software for immune sequencing data. One entry per CDR3 protein results from TCRdb running MiXCR on the PCR reads. The sample yields 650,000 to 850,000 distinct CDR3 sequences, about 50% seen once. The sample taken for sequencing was blood. The receptor set was obtained from a girl aged 5 to 17 with multiple sclerosis. CDR3s include the opening cysteine and the closing phenylalanine or tryptophan. Fields, in order: V gene, CDR3 length, CDR3 protein.

v_gene: TRBV12-3/TRBV12-4; len: 16; CDR3aa: CASSRRVSSGANVLTF
v_gene: TRBV27; len: 15; CDR3aa: CASSFVGERSNEQFF
v_gene: TRBV20-1; len: 15; CDR3aa: CSTRITAAGFYEQYF
v_gene: TRBV6-1; len: 12; CDR3aa: CASRRVNTEAFF
v_gene: TRBV10-3; len: 17; CDR3aa: CAISEGLAGGRVFEQFF
v_gene: TRBV7-6; len: 16; CDR3aa: CASSDAGGRYTATQYF
v_gene: TRBV20-1; len: 13; CDR3aa: CSAVGGGPGEQYF
v_gene: TRBV27; len: 19; CDR3aa: CASSRTSGGLMSSYNEQFF
v_gene: TRBV5-1; len: 16; CDR3aa: CASGSGQGAFYNEQYF
v_gene: TRBV20-1; len: 15; CDR3aa: CSAGTGPMGQETQYF
v_gene: TRBV3-1; len: 14; CDR3aa: CASSPGGNNNEQFF
v_gene: TRBV10-3; len: 13; CDR3aa: CAISVAGGDTQYF
v_gene: TRBV7-3; len: 13; CDR3aa: CASSFGPHNEQFF
v_gene: TRBV14; len: 13; CDR3aa: CASSQGLEYEQFF
v_gene: TRBV7-8; len: 16; CDR3aa: CASSSLRDRGFDTQYF
v_gene: TRBV7-2; len: 13; CDR3aa: CASSATGSHEQYF
v_gene: TRBV9; len: 15; CDR3aa: CASSVDVTGPYEQYF
v_gene: TRBV12-3/TRBV12-4; len: 14; CDR3aa: CASSTTGSGYGYTF
v_gene: TRBV6-2/TRBV6-3; len: 16; CDR3aa: CASSSVGGLAGDAQYF
v_gene: TRBV29-1; len: 12; CDR3aa: CSVPGLAGGYTF
v_gene: TRBV12-5; len: 14; CDR3aa: CASGLAKAQETQYF
v_gene: TRBV6-6; len: 16; CDR3aa: CASSSTRTGARETQYF
v_gene: TRBV7-9; len: 14; CDR3aa: CASSAGLPKNIQYF
v_gene: TRBV12-5; len: 12; CDR3aa: CASGLSNDEQYF
v_gene: TRBV25-1; len: 14; CDR3aa: CASSESVITDTQYF
v_gene: TRBV12-5; len: 16; CDR3aa: CASGQTGTSGTDTQYF
v_gene: TRBV20-1; len: 14; CDR3aa: CSASRGITYNEQFF
v_gene: TRBV7-9; len: 17; CDR3aa: CASSLPLGADSYNEQFF
v_gene: TRBV24-1; len: 13; CDR3aa: CATSGPDGRTQYF
v_gene: TRBV5-1; len: 17; CDR3aa: CASSLGGRDDPYNEQFF
v_gene: TRBV4-2; len: 14; CDR3aa: CASSQDRAKNIQYF
v_gene: TRBV5-1; len: 17; CDR3aa: CASSLARGRRTADEQYF
v_gene: TRBV29-1; len: 11; CDR3aa: CSVQLADGQYF
v_gene: TRBV7-2; len: 15; CDR3aa: CASSFLAGGYRELFF